This T cell receptor beta chain was identified during a study of siplizumab effects on memory and regulatory T cells. Study outcomes and limitations: Naive T cells were seen as more diverse than memory cells and as major alloresponse contributors. It was not possible to assign a naive or memory phenotype to roughly 75-95% of proliferating CD4+ or CD8+ clones.

Sequencing of each sample assayed roughly 10^5 TCR templates. Only in-frame clones appear in the TCRdb table, and some are missing; sequencing was by immunoSEQ multiplex PCR. The sample has over 100,000 clones; approximately 90% are singletons. A remark on this clone: What it recognizes is unknown.

Germline CDR1 reads LNHDA; CDR2 reads SQIVND (reference sequence). This CDR3 is 13 amino acids long. V lost 3 bases to trimming and J lost 4 bases; unmatched junction nucleotides: 1. This TCR came from a human donor in good health. The rearrangement joins TRBV19 to TRBJ2-7; 9 nucleotides match TRBD1. Sequenced input: CD4+ T cells sorted from blood. The CDR3 sequence: CASSIGTGYEQYF. CDR3 sequence (DNA): TGTGCCAGTAGTATTGGGACAGGGTACGAGCAGTACTTC.